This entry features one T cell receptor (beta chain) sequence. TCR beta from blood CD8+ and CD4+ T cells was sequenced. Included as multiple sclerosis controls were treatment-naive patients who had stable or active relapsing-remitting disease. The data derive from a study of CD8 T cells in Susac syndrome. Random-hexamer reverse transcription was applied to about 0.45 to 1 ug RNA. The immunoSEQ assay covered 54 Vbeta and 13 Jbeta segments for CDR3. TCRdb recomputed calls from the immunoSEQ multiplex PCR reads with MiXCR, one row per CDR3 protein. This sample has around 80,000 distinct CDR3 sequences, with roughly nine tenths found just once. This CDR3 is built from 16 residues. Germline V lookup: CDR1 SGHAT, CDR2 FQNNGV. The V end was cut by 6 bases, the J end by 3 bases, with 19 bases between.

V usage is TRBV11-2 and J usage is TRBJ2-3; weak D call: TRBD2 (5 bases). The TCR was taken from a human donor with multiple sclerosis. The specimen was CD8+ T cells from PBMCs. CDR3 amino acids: CASSRSSAPQTDTQYF. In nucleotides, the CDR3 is TGTGCCAGCAGTAGAAGTAGCGCTCCTCAGACAGATACGCAGTATTTT.